The 10 T cell receptor beta chains reported below all come from one sample, sequenced in a study of response to subunit inactivated influenza vaccine. TCRdb reanalysed the RT-PCR reads using MiXCR and keeps one entry per CDR3 protein. The sample lists around 530,000 distinct CDR3 sequences; approximately 16% were seen once. The sequencing used CD4+ T cells sorted from PBMCs, collected roughly 24 months after vaccination. These receptors all come from a man aged 50-75 years who received an inactivated influenza vaccine.

V is TRBV20-1 and J is TRBJ2-7; D gene ambiguous. The germline V gene encodes CDR1 DFQATT and CDR2 SNEGSKA (reference sequence). CDR3 length equals 13 residues. V was clipped by 3 bases and J by 5 bases, with 14 bases between them. In DNA, the CDR3 is TGCAGTGCTAGGGCCACTTTTATCGACGAGCAGTACTTC. Its translation is CSARATFIDEQYF.

This chain uses TRBV20-1 with TRBJ2-3; 9 bases agree with TRBD2. V was clipped by 5 bases and J by 2 bases; unmatched bases: 5. The V gene's germline CDR1 is DFQATT and CDR2 SNEGSKA (reference sequence). This CDR3 contains 14 residues. The CDR3 here is CSAGIAGATDTQYF. CDR3 DNA sequence: TGCAGTGCTGGGATAGCGGGAGCCACAGATACGCAGTATTTT.

This clonotype was counted ten times or more. The chain employs TRBV12-3 or TRBV12-4 and TRBJ2-7, with a possible D match to TRBD1 (6 bases). The V gene lost 5 bases and the J gene lost 1 base, with 12 bases spanning the gap. The CDR3 has 14 amino acids. Here the CDR3 reads CASSPQGRSYEQYF. As DNA, the CDR3 is TGTGCCAGCAGTCCACAGGGACGGTCCTACGAGCAGTACTTC.

The CDR3 bases are TGCGCCAGCAGCGAGAACTACAATGAGCAGTTCTTC. It translates to CASSENYNEQFF. The genes are TRBV5-1 and TRBJ2-1, with D unresolved. The germline V and J ends were trimmed by 4 bases and 3 bases, with 5 bases remaining between them. Germline-derived CDR1 and CDR2 are SGHRS and YFSETQ. CDR3 length: 12 residues.

This clonotype has ten or more counts. The chain carries TRBV4-3 and TRBJ2-1, with D perhaps TRBD1 or TRBD2 (5 bases each). Per germline, CDR1 LGHNA and CDR2 YSLEER. The CDR3 has 14 amino acids. The ends were cut back, 0 bases at V and 6 bases at J, with 9 bases in the middle. The CDR3 DNA reads TGCGCCAGCAGCCAAGACACAGGAGGCAATGAGCAGTTCTTC. Protein sequence: CASSQDTGGNEQFF.

CDR3 sequence reads: CASSFEGPSNTGELFF. CDR3 nucleotide sequence: TGTGCCAGCAGCTTCGAGGGACCATCGAACACCGGGGAGCTGTTTTTT. This rearrangement joins TRBV11-1 to TRBJ2-2; either TRBD1 or TRBD2 may fit D (5 bases each). The CDR3 is made up of 16 amino acids. CDR1 is SGHAT and CDR2 is FQDESV in the germline V gene (reference sequence). V was shortened by 3 bases and J by 0 bases, with 11 bases between the two germline ends.

The rearrangement uses TRBV4-3 and TRBJ1-4; D is undetermined. Germline V gene data show CDR1 as LGHNA and CDR2 as YSLEER. The CDR3 is 15 residues long. V was shortened by 0 bases and J by 8 bases, with 13 bases between the two germline ends. In DNA, the CDR3 is TGCGCCAGCAGCCAAGATTGGGCAGACAAAGAAAAACTGTTTTTT. This translates into CASSQDWADKEKLFF.

This clonotype was seen at least ten times. The chain is built from TRBV29-1 and TRBJ2-2; D is perhaps TRBD1 (6 bases). Trimming shortened V by 7 bases and J by 6 bases, and 24 bases separated the two germline ends. Germline V gene lookup returns CDR1 SQVTM and CDR2 ANQGSEA. The CDR3 runs 16 residues. Written as DNA, the CDR3 is TGCAGCGCTGCACAACAGGGTATCAGAACACCCGGGGAGCTGTTTTTT. The encoded protein is CSAAQQGIRTPGELFF.

V is TRBV20-1 and J is TRBJ1-6; D is perhaps TRBD1 (5 bases). The CDR3 consists of 12 residues. Trimming cost V 7 bases and J 9 bases, with 13 bases left between them. The germline gives CDR1 DFQATT, CDR2 SNEGSKA (reference sequence). The CDR3 spells CSGIGAGSPLHF. CDR3 sequence (DNA): TGCAGTGGAATAGGGGCCGGTTCACCCCTCCACTTT.

The genes are TRBV9 and TRBJ1-3, with unresolved D. CDR1 and CDR2 (germline): SGDLS, YYNGEE. V was clipped by 1 base and J by 4 bases, with 12 bases between them. The CDR3 covers 15 residues. CDR3 in amino acids: CASSVNDTPGNTIYF. As DNA, the CDR3 is TGTGCCAGCAGCGTAAATGACACGCCAGGAAACACCATATATTTT. The variable domain in full, completed from reference TRBV9 and TRBJ1-3, reads DSGVTQTPKHLITATGQRVTLRCSPRSGDLSVYWYQQSLDQGLQFLIQYYNGEERAKGNILERFSAQQFPDLHSELNLSSLELGDSALYFCASSVNDTPGNTIYFGEGSWLTVV.